What follows is one TCR beta chain and its context. What it binds is unknown. The data are from a study of shared clonotypes between healthy human individuals. Notes on the study in general: Donor clonotype sharing was expected to depend on sequencing depth.

V dropped 0 bases and J dropped 4 bases, with 12 bases sitting between them. Germline values: CDR1 LGHNA, CDR2 YNFKEQ. The CDR3 runs 15 residues. Unsorted PBMC DNA was run through sequencing on ten immunoSEQ deep assay plates. The data were produced by immunoSEQ multiplex PCR, yet TCRdb's version contains in-frame clones alone and is incomplete. Of about 480,000 clones in the sample, 79% were seen once. Donors were Caucasian adults residing in Nashville, Tennessee, USA. About 84 million PBMCs supplied genomic DNA for unsorted samples. The specimen was PBMCs. This chain uses TRBV4-2 with TRBJ1-2; TRBD1 is a possible D gene (6 bases). The sequence came from a woman in her 40s in good health. Some clones in this sample may be carry-over from other donors' samples. As DNA, the CDR3 is TGTGCCAGCAGCCAAGATAGGGGGGGGTTCTATGGCTACACCTTC. Translating gives CASSQDRGGFYGYTF.